Shown below are 2 T cell receptor beta chains from a single sample sequenced in a study of STAT5B mutations in CD4+ large granular lymphocyte leukemia. Clones were read by immunoSEQ multiplex PCR, and TCRdb kept only the in-frame ones, dropping some. The table has more than 30,000 clones, 76% seen once; the top ten hold roughly 2%. The sample taken for sequencing was CD4+ T cells from blood buffy coats. These receptors were taken from a human donor in good health.

The chain recombines TRBV18 with TRBJ1-3; D unresolved. Per the germline V gene, CDR1 is KGHSH and CDR2 is LQKENI. Trimming removed 3 bases from V and 2 bases from J, with 11 bases in between. The length of the CDR3 is 15 residues. The CDR3: CASSPWSDPGNTIYF. Here the CDR3 DNA reads TGTGCCAGCTCACCTTGGTCAGACCCTGGAAACACCATATATTTT.

The gene calls are TRBV9 and TRBJ2-1, with unresolved D. V lost 0 bases, J lost 7 bases, and 5 bases lay in between. The CDR3 has 12 amino acids. The germline CDR1 and CDR2 sequences are SGDLS and YYNGEE. This CDR3 is CASSVATNEQFF. The CDR3 nucleotides read TGTGCCAGCAGCGTAGCTACGAATGAGCAGTTCTTC.